This T cell receptor beta chain was sequenced in a study of blood T cells in healthy people across ages. This clonotype was counted many times. Per the germline V gene, CDR1 is MNHNY and CDR2 is SVGAGI (reference sequence). This CDR3 spans 17 amino acids. The V gene lost 0 bases and the J gene lost 0 bases, with 13 bases spanning the gap. Together with a sample-barcoded 5' primer, a J-beta primer mix was included in a second PCR lasting about 7 to 11 cycles. A template-switch adaptor containing 12 random nucleotides labeled each cDNA molecule. TCRdb called the 5' RACE reads again in MiXCR, with one record for every CDR3 protein. The profile covers 630,000 or so distinct CDR3 sequences, with about 30% appearing a single time and 15% to 19% taken by the ten largest.

V usage is TRBV6-6 and J usage is TRBJ2-3; D is possibly TRBD2 (6 bases). The specimen was blood. The TCR was taken from a woman aged 80 or over in good health. CDR3 in amino acids: CASSYSRLALSTDTQYF. The CDR3 DNA is TGTGCCAGCAGTTACTCTAGGCTAGCGTTGAGCACAGATACGCAGTATTTT.